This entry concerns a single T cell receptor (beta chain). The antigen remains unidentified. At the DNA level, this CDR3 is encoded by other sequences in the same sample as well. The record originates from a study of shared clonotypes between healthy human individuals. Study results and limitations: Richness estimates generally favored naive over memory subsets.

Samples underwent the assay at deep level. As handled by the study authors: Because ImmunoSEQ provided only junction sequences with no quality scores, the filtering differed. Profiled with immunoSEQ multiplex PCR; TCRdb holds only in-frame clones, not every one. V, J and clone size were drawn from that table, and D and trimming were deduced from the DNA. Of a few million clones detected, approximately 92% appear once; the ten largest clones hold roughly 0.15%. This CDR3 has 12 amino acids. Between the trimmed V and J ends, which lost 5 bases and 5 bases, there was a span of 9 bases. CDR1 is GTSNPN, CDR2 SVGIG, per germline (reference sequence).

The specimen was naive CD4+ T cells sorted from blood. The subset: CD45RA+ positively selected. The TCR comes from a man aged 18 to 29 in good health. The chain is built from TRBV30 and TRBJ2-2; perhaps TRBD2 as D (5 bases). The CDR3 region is CAWRRGTGELFF. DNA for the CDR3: TGTGCCTGGCGCCGGGGTACCGGGGAGCTGTTTTTT.